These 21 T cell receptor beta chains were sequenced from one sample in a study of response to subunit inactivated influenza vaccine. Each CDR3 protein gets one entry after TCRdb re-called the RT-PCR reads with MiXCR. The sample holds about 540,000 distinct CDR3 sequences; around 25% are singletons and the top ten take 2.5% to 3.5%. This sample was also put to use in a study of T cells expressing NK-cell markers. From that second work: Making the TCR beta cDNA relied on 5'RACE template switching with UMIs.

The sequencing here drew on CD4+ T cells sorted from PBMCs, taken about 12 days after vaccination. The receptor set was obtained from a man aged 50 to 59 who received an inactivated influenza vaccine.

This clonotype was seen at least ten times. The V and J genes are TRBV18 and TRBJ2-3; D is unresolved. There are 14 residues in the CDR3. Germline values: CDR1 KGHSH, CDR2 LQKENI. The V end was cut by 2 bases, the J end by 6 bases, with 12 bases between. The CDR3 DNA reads TGTGCCAGCTCACCAATCCCGCGTATTGATACGCAGTATTTT. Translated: CASSPIPRIDTQYF.

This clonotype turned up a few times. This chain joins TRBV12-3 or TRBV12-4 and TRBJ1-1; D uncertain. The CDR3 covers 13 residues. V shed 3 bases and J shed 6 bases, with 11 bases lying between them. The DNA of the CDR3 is TGTGCCAGCAGTTTGGCGGAAGAAGCTGAAGCTTTCTTT. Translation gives CASSLAEEAEAFF.

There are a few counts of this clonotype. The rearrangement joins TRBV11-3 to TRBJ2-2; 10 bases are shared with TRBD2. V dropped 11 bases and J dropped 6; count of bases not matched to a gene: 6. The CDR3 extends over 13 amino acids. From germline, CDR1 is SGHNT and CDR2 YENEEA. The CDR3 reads CASGTSAPGELFF. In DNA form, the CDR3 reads TGTGCCTCCGGGACTAGCGCGCCCGGGGAGCTGTTTTTT. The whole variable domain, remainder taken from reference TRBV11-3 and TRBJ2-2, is EAGVVQSPRYKIIEKKQPVAFWCNPISGHNTLYWYLQNLGQGPELLIRYENEEAVDDSQLPKDRFSAERLKGVDSTLKIQPAELGDSAVYLCASGTSAPGELFFGEGSRLTVL.

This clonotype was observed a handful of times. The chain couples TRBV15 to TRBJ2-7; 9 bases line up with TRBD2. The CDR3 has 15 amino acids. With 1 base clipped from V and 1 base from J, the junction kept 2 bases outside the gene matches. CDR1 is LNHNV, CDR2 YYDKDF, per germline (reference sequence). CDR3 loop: CATSRGGRASYEQYF. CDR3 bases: TGTGCCACCAGCAGAGGCGGGAGGGCTTCCTACGAGCAGTACTTC.

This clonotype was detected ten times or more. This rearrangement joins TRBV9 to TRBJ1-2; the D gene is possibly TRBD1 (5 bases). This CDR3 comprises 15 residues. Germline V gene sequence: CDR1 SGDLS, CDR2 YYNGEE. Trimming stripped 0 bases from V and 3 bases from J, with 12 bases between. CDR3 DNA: TGTGCCAGCAGCGTAGAAAAGGGACCTCACTATGGCTACACCTTC. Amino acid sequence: CASSVEKGPHYGYTF.

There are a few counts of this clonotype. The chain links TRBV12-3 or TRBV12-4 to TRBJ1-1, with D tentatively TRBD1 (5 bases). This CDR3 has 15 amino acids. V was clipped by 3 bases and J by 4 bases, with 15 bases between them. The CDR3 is CASSFYTQGRTEAFF. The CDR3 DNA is TGTGCCAGCAGTTTTTATACCCAGGGCCGCACTGAAGCTTTCTTT.

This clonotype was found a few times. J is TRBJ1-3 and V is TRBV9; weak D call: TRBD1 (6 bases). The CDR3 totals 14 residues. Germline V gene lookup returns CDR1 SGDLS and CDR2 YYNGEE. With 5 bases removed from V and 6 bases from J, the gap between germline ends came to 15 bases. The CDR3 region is CASSAARGVNTIYF. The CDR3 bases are TGTGCCAGCAGTGCCGCCAGGGGTGTAAACACCATATATTTT. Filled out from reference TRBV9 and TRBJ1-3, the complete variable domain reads DSGVTQTPKHLITATGQRVTLRCSPRSGDLSVYWYQQSLDQGLQFLIQYYNGEERAKGNILERFSAQQFPDLHSELNLSSLELGDSALYFCASSAARGVNTIYFGEGSWLTVV.

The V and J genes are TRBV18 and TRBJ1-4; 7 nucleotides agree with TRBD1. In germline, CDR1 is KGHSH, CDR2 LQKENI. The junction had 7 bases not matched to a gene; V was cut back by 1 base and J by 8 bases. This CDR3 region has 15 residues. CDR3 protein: CASSPRTGGLEKLFF. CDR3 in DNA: TGTGCCAGCTCACCACGGACAGGCGGCCTGGAAAAACTGTTTTTT.

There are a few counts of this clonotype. CDR3 loop: CATSGLAGSSYEQYF. The CDR3 bases are TGTGCCACCAGTGGTCTAGCGGGGAGCTCCTACGAGCAGTACTTC. V gene TRBV24-1 combines with J gene TRBJ2-7, with TRBD2 matching over 9 bases. The J segment lost 0 bases and the V segment lost 5 bases, leaving 4 bases of the junction unmatched. CDR1 is KGHDR, CDR2 SFDVKD, per germline. The CDR3 totals 15 residues.

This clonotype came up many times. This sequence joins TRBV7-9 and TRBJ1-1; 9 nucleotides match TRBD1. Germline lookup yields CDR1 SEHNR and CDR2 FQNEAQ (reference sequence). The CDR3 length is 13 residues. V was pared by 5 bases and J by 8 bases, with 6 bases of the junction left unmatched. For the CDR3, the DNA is TGTGCCAGCAGCACCGGACAGGGGCAGGAAGCTTTCTTT. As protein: CASSTGQGQEAFF.

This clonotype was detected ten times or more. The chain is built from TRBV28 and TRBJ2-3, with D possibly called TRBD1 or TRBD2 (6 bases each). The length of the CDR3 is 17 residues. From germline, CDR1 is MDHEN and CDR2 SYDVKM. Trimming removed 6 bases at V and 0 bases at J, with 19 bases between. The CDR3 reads CASSPQVGGRSTDTQYF. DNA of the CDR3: TGTGCCAGCAGCCCACAAGTTGGGGGGCGGAGCACAGATACGCAGTATTTT.

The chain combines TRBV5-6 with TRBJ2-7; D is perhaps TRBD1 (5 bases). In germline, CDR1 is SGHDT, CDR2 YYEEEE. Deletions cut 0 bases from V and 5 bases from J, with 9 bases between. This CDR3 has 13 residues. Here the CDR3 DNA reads TGTGCCAGCAGCTTGGGGACAATGAACGAGCAGTACTTC. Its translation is CASSLGTMNEQYF. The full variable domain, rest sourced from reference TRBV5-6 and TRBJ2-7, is DAGVTQSPTHLIKTRGQQVTLRCSPKSGHDTVSWYQQALGQGPQFIFQYYEEEERQRGNFPDRFSGHQFPNYSSELNVNALLLGDSALYLCASSLGTMNEQYFGPGTRLTVT.

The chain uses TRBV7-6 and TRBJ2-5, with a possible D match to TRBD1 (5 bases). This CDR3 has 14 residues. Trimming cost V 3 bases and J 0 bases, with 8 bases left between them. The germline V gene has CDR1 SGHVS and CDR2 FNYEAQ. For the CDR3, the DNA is TGTGCCAGCAGCTTCCTAGGGGACCAAGAGACCCAGTACTTC. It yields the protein CASSFLGDQETQYF.

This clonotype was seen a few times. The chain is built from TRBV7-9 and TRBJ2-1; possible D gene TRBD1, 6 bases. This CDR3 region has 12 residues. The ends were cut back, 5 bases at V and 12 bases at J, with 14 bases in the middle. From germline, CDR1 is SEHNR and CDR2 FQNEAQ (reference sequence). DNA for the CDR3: TGTGCCAGCAGCACTTTACCAGGGGTGCAGTTCTTC. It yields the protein CASSTLPGVQFF.

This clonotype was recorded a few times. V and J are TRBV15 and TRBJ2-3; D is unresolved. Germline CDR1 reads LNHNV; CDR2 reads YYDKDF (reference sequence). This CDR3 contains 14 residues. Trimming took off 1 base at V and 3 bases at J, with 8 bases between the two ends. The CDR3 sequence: CATSRAIETDTQYF. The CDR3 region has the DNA TGTGCCACCAGCAGAGCAATAGAGACAGATACGCAGTATTTT.

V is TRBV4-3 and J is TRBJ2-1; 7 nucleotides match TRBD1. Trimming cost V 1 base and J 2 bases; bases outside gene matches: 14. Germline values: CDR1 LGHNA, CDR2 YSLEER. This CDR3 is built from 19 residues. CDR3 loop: CASSQAHRGPYPPYNEQFF. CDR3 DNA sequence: TGCGCCAGCAGCCAAGCCCACAGGGGTCCCTACCCCCCCTACAATGAGCAGTTCTTC.

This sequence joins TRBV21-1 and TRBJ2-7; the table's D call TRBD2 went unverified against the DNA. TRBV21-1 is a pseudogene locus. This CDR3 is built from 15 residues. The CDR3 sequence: CASSQTLAGPYEQYF. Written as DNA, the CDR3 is TGTGCCAGCAGTCAAACACTAGCCGGGCCCTACGAGCAGTACTTC.

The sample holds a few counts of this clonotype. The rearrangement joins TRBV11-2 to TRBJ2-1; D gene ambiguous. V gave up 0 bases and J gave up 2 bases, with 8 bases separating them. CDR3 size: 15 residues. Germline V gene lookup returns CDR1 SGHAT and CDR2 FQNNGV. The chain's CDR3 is CASSLDQVAYNEQFF. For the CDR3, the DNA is TGTGCCAGCAGCTTAGATCAGGTAGCCTACAATGAGCAGTTCTTC.

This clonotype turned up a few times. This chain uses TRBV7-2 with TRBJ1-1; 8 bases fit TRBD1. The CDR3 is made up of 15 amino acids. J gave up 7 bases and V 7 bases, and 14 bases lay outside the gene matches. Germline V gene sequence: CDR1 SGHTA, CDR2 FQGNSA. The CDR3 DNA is TGTGCCAGCACCGACTTGGGAACAGGGGGACTTGAAGCTTTCTTT. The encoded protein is CASTDLGTGGLEAFF.

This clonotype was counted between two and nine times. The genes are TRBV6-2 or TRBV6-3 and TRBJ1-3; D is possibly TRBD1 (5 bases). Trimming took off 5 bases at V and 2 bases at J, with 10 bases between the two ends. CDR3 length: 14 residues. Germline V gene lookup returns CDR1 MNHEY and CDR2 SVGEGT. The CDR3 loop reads CASSVGTPGNTIYF. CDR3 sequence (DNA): TGTGCCAGCAGTGTCGGGACGCCTGGAAACACCATATATTTT.

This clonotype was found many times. CDR3 nucleotides: TGCAGCGCCGCGGGGGTGGGAGTAAGGGAGCAGTTCTTC. Encoded protein: CSAAGVGVREQFF. The V call is TRBV29-1, the J call TRBJ2-1, with TRBD2 identical over 7 bases. The CDR3 extends over 13 amino acids. Trimming cost V 7 bases and J 10 bases; bases outside gene matches: 13. The germline gives CDR1 SQVTM, CDR2 ANQGSEA.